This T cell receptor (beta chain) stems from a study of blood T cell repertoires in COVID-19. Study background: Sites across the United States, Italy and Spain contributed samples from acute and convalescent COVID-19. T cells, B-cell-depleted T cells, or PBMCs supplied cDNA or gDNA.

With 7 bases clipped from V and 4 bases from J, the junction kept 15 bases outside the gene matches. This CDR3 has 18 amino acids. Germline V gene lookup returns CDR1 MDHEN and CDR2 SYDVKM. In the original analysis: Reference gene primer amplification gave estimated nucleated cell counts. Sequencing used immunoSEQ multiplex PCR; TCRdb keeps in-frame clones, though not all of them. The DNA was the basis for D and trimming; V, J and clone size are from that table. The data show 150,000 to 200,000 clones, with roughly 86% seen just once and about 0.95% held by the top ten. The J gene is TRBJ1-5, the V gene TRBV28, with 11 bases identical to TRBD1. The material sequenced was peripheral blood. The clonotype comes from a man between 18 and 29 years old with acute or convalescent COVID-19. In nucleotides, the CDR3 is TGTGCCAGCACCCTAGAAGGACAGGGGGCGCGTAGGAATCAGCCCCAGCATTTT. It translates to CASTLEGQGARRNQPQHF.